This entry concerns a single TCR beta chain. It lacks a known antigen. Nothing much larger sits one base from this clone, and base qualities are not available. Peripheral blood CD8+ and CD4+ T cells from healthy donors, Susac syndrome patients and multiple sclerosis patients were profiled by high-throughput TCR beta sequencing. The multiple sclerosis controls were treatment-naive patients who had stable or active relapsing-remitting disease and met the revised McDonald criteria. Bulk CD8+ and CD4+ T cells were purified magnetically by negative isolation, whereas CD8+ TEMRA cells were enriched by FACS. Blood was collected in EDTA tubes and processed within 24 hours, with PBMCs isolated through density gradient centrifugation. PBMCs destined for TCR sequencing were cryopreserved in liquid nitrogen and later thawed in a 37 °C water bath. A purity of at least 90% was achieved for sorted or isolated CD4+, CD8+ and CD8+ TEMRA cells.

RNA was extracted using the RNeasy kit, and roughly 0.45 to 1 ug of the RNA was reverse transcribed with random hexamers. The immunoSEQ multiplex PCR assay, which covers 54 Vbeta and 13 Jbeta segments, was used to amplify TCR beta CDR3 regions. PCR amplification bias was corrected by using a synthetic template baseline for primer optimization and computational correction. In the paper's pipeline: Reads were assigned to V, D and J genes according to IMGT and analyzed in immunoSEQ Analyzer, with only productive sequences retained. To calculate clonality, Shannon entropy was normalized by log2 of the number of productive unique sequences and then subtracted from one. For each patient and control, public and private clones were evaluated within the 100 most prevalent clones. Clones were defined as Susac-specific if absent from the healthy and MS cohorts, from over a thousand published viral clones and from other ImmuneACCESS disease sequences. The public reads were reanalyzed by TCRdb: fastp trimming at Q25, MiXCR alignment, in-frame beta chains only. Every entry covers one CDR3 protein and lists the most common genes and DNA from its rows. The V and J calls follow TCRdb's processing rather than the paper's. The sample has some 170,000 distinct CDR3 sequences on record, approximately 94% of them singletons. The top ten clones comprise about 0.1% of the sample.

Inclusive of the bounding cysteine and phenylalanine, the CDR3 is 11 residues long. Only CDR3 DNA remains: 33 bases, in frame from the first base. Reading the germline V gene (reference sequence) gives CDR1 GTSNPN and CDR2 SVGIG. The germline ends are 2 bases apart after V is trimmed by 3 bases and J by 2 bases. The sample is drawn from a study of CD8 T cells in Susac syndrome (dated by TCRdb to between 2018 and 2021). Regarding the research as a whole: The study used repertoire sequencing to test whether antigen drove CD8+ T cell activation and differentiation in Susac syndrome.

Broad study findings and their caveats: The number of individuals in the TCR sequencing and HLA analysis was acknowledged as relatively small.

The sequencing sample was made of CD4+ T cells from PBMCs. The receptor's source is a human donor with multiple sclerosis. This chain is built from TRBV30 and TRBJ2-1; a confident D gene designation cannot be given. The CDR3 corresponds to CAWRAYNEQFF. The bases read TGTGCCTGGAGGGCCTACAATGAGCAGTTCTTC.